These 8 T cell receptor beta chains share one sample of origin, sequenced in a study of Graves' ophthalmopathy and Graves' hyperthyroidism. RNA served as the template for amplifying TCR beta CDR3 regions. Amplification began with first-round RT-PCR using HTBI primers, then second-round multiplex PCR was performed. TCRdb passed the multiplex PCR reads through MiXCR, listing each CDR3 protein once. Of approximately 540,000 distinct CDR3 sequences listed, about 40% are singletons. The sample taken for sequencing was peripheral blood or thyroid tissue (not recorded which). These receptors came from an adult man with Graves' hyperthyroidism.

This clonotype was seen once. The chain is built from TRBV19 and TRBJ2-3; TRBD2 matches 8 bases. Germline V lookup: CDR1 LNHDA, CDR2 SQIVND (reference sequence). The trim removed 7 bases at V and 2 bases at J, leaving 14 bases unmatched. CDR3 size: 17 residues. The CDR3 DNA reads TGTGCCAGTACCTCCACCGGGACTAGTCAGCCCACAGATACGCAGTATTTT. Protein: CASTSTGTSQPTDTQYF.

This clonotype was observed a few times. CDR3 amino acids: CASSINPTLTENNQPQHF. The CDR3 nucleotides read TGTGCCAGTAGTATAAACCCAACGTTGACAGAAAACAATCAGCCCCAGCATTTT. V gene TRBV19 combines with J gene TRBJ1-5; weak D call: TRBD1 (5 bases). Germline V gives CDR1 LNHDA, CDR2 SQIVND (reference sequence). This CDR3 has 18 amino acids. Trimming shortened V by 2 bases and J by 3 bases, and 20 bases separated the two germline ends.

In this sample, this clonotype turned up a few times. The chain uses TRBV7-9 and TRBJ1-5; weak D call: TRBD1 (6 bases). Per the germline V gene, CDR1 is SEHNR and CDR2 is FQNEAQ (reference sequence). V gave up 1 base and J gave up 2 bases, with 15 bases separating them. This CDR3 has 17 residues. The CDR3: CASSLERVGGRNQPQHF. The CDR3 coding sequence is TGTGCCAGCAGCTTAGAGAGGGTAGGGGGTCGCAATCAGCCCCAGCATTTT.

This clonotype has ten or more counts. The V gene is TRBV20-1, the J gene TRBJ1-1; 7 bases align to TRBD1. Trimming cost V 5 bases and J 3 bases; bases outside gene matches: 6. Looked up from germline, CDR1 is DFQATT and CDR2 is SNEGSKA (reference sequence). CDR3 length: 13 residues. In nucleotides, the CDR3 is TGCAGTGCTGGACAGGACTTGGACACTGAAGCTTTCTTT. Amino acids: CSAGQDLDTEAFF.

The chain combines TRBV29-1 with TRBJ1-4; 9 nucleotides agree with TRBD1. Germline V lookup: CDR1 SQVTM, CDR2 ANQGSEA. CDR3 length: 13 residues. V lost 4 bases to trimming and J lost 5 bases; unmatched junction nucleotides: 2. Here the CDR3 reads CSVADRGNEKLFF. CDR3 DNA: TGCAGCGTTGCCGACAGGGGGAATGAAAAACTGTTTTTT. Together with reference TRBV29-1 and TRBJ1-4, the CDR3 gives the full variable domain: SAVISQKPSRDICQRGTSLTIQCQVDSQVTMMFWYRQQPGQSLTLIATANQGSEATYESGFVIDKFPISRPNLTFSTLTVSNMSPEDSSIYLCSVADRGNEKLFFGSGTQLSVL.

This clonotype came up many times. V usage is TRBV5-1 and J usage is TRBJ2-5; 9 bases map to TRBD2. The CDR3 covers 16 residues. V lost 4 bases and J lost 5; bases outside the gene matches: 12. Germline loops: CDR1 SGHRS, CDR2 YFSETQ. CDR3 residues: CASSELGLAGRETQYF. The CDR3 nucleotides read TGCGCCAGCAGCGAATTGGGACTAGCCGGGCGGGAGACCCAGTACTTC.

In regard to this clonotype: This may stem from a read error, because a much larger clone lies one nucleotide away. CDR3 sequence reads: CASSFRDPGAPFF. In DNA form, the CDR3 reads TGTGCCAGCAGTTTTAGGGACCCCGGAGCGCCTTTCTTT. The J gene is TRBJ1-1, the V gene TRBV12-3 or TRBV12-4, with a tentative D call TRBD1 (5 bases). V shed 3 bases and J shed 12 bases, with 17 bases lying between them. The length of the CDR3 is 13 residues.

The table lists this clonotype with many counts. The rearrangement joins TRBV20-1 to TRBJ1-1; 7 bases map to TRBD1. Per germline, CDR1 DFQATT and CDR2 SNEGSKA (reference sequence). V lost 4 bases and J lost 4; bases outside the gene matches: 6. The CDR3 spans 13 residues. CDR3 bases: TGCAGTGCTAACCCGGGACAGTTCACTGAAGCTTTCTTT. It is translated as CSANPGQFTEAFF.